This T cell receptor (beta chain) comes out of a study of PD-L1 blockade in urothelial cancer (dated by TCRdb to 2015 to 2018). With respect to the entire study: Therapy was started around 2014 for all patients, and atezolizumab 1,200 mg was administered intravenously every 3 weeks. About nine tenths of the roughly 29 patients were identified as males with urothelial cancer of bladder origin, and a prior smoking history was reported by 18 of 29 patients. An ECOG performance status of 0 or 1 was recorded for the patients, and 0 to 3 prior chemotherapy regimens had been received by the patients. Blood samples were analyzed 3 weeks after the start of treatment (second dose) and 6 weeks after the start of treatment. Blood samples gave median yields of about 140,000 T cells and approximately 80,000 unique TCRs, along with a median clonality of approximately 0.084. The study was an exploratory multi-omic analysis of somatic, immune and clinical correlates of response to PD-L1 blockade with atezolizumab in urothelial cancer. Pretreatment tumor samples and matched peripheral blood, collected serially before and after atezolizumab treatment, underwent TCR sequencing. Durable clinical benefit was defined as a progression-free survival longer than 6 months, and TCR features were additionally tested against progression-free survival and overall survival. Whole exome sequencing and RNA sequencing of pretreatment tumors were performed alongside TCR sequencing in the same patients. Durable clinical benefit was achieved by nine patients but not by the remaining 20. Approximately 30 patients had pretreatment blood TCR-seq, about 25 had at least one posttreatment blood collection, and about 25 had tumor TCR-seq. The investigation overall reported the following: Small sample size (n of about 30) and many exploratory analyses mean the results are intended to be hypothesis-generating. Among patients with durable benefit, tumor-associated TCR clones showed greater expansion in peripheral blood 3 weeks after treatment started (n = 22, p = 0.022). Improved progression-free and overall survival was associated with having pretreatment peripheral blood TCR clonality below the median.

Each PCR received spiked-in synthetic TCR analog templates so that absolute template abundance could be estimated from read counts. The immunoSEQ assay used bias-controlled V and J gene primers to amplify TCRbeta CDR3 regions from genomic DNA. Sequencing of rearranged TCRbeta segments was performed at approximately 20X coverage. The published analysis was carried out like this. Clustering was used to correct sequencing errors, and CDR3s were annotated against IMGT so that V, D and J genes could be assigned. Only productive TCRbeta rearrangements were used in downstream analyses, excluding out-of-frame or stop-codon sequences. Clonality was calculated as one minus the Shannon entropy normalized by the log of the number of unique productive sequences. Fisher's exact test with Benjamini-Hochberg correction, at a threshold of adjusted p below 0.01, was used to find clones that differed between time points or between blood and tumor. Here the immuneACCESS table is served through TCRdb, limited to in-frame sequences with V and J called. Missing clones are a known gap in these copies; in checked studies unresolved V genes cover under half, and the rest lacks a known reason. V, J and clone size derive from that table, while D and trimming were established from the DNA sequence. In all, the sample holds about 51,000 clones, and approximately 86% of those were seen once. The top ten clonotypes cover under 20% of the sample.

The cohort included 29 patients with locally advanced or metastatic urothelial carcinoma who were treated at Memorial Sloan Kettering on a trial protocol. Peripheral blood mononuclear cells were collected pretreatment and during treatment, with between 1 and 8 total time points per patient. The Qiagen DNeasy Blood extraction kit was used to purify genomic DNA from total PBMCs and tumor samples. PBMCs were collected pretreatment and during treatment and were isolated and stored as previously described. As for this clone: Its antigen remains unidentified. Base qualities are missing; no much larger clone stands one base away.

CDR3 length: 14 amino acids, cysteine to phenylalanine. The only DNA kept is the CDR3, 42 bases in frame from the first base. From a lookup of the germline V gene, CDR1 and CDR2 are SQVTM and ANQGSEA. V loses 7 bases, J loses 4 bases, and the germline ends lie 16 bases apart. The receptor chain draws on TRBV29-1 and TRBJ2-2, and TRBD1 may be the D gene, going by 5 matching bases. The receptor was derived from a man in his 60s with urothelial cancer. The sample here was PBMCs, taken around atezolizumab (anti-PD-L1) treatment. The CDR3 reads CSATTVTLTGELFF. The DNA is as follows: TGCAGCGCAACGACAGTTACCCTCACCGGGGAGCTGTTTTTT.